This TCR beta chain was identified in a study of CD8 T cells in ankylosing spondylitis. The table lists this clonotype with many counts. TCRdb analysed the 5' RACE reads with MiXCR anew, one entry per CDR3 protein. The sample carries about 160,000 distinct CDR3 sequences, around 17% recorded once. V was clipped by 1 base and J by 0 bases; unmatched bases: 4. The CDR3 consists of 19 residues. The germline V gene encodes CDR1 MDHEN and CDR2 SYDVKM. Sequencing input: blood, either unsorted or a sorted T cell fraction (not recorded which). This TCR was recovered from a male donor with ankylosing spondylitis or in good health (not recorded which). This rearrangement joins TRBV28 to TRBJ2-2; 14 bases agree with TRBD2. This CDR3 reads CASSLYGLAGGSNTGELFF. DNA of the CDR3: TGTGCCAGCAGTTTATATGGACTAGCGGGAGGTTCGAACACCGGGGAGCTGTTTTTT.